This T cell receptor (beta chain) is from a study of cytomegalovirus exposure and HLA in healthy donors. Of note for this clone: The antigen remains unidentified.

The study ran its PCR with 60 Vbeta and 13 Jbeta primers. Sequencing used immunoSEQ multiplex PCR; TCRdb keeps in-frame clones, though not all of them. The data contain approximately 130,000 clones, approximately 75% of them singletons. Overall study results and limits: Versus the roughly 640-donor mean, an Asian-associated ancestry cluster reportedly showed fewer N-insertions in a later analysis. The authors listed 164 TCR beta chains as cytomegalovirus-associated.

The TCR sequence derives from a man aged 40-55 years in good health and CMV-seronegative. The sequenced sample consisted of PBMCs.

The CDR3 DNA is TGTGCCATCAGTGAGTCTCCAGGGCGCACCCCGGGCCTATCCTACAATGAGCAGTTCTTC. It encodes CAISESPGRTPGLSYNEQFF. The rearrangement uses TRBV10-3 and TRBJ2-1; maybe TRBD1 (5 bases). This CDR3 comprises 20 residues. Trimming took 0 bases from V and 1 from J, leaving 22 bases between them. Germline lookup yields CDR1 ENHRY and CDR2 SYGVKD.